This TCR beta chain is drawn from a study of tumor-infiltrating lymphocytes in oesophageal squamous cell carcinoma. This clonotype was found a few times. MiXCR, applied by TCRdb to the PCR reads, yields one record per CDR3 protein. Among about 14,000 distinct CDR3 sequences, 45% to 55% were seen once, and the ten largest hold around 44%. With V trimmed by 4 bases and J by 0 bases, 12 bases remained unmatched. The CDR3 totals 19 residues. CDR1 is LGHNT and CDR2 is FRNRAP in the germline V gene. The sample was blood. This clonotype originated in a male donor with esophageal squamous cell carcinoma. This chain links TRBV12-5 with TRBJ2-4; 10 bases fit TRBD1. CDR3 bases: TGTGCTAGTGGTTCGGACAGGGGGAACATGATACTAGCCAAAAACATTCAGTACTTC. Its translation: CASGSDRGNMILAKNIQYF.